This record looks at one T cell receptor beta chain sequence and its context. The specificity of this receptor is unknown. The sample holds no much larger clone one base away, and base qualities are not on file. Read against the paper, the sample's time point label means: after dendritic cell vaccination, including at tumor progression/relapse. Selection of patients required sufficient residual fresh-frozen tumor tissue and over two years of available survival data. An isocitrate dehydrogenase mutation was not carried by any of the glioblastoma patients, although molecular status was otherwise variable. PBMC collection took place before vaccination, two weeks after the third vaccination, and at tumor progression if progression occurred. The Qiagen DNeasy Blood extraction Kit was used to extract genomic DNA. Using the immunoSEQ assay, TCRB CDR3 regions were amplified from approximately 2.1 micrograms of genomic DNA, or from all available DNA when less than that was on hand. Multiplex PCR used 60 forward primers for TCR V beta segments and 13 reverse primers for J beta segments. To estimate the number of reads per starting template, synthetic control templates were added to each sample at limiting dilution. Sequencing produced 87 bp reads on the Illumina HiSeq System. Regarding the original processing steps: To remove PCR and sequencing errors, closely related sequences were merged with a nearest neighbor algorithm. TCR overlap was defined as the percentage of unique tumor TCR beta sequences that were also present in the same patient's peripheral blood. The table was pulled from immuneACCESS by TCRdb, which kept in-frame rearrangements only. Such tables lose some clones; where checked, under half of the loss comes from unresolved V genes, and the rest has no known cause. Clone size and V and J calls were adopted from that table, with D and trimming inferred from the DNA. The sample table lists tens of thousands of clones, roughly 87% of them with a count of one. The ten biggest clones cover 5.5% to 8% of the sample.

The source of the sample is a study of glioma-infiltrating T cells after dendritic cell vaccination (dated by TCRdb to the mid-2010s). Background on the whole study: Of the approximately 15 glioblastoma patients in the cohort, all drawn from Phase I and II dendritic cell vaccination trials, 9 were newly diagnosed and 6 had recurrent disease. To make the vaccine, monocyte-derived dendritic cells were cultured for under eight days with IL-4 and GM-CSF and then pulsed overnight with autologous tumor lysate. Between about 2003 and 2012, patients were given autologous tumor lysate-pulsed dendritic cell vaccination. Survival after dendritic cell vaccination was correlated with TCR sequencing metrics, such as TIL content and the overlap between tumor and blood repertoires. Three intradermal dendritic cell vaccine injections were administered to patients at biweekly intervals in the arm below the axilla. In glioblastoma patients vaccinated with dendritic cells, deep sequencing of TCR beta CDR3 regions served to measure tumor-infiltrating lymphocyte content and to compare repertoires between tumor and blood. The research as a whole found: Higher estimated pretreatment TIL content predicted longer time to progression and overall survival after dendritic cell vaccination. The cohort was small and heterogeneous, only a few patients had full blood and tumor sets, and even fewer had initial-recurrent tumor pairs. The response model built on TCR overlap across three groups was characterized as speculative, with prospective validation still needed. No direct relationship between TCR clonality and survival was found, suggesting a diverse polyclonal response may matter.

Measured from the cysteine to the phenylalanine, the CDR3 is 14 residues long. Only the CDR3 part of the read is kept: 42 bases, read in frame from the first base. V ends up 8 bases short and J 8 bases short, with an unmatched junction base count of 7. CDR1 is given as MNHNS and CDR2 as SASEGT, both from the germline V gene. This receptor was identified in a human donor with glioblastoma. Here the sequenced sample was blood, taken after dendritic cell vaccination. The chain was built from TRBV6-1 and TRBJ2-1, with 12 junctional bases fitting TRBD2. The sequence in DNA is TGTGCCAGCTCTAGCGGGGGGGCAATCTATGAGCAGTTCTTC. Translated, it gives CASSSGGAIYEQFF.